The rows below give T cell receptor beta chains drawn from one sample of a study of long-term antiretroviral therapy in people with HIV. Generated by immunoSEQ multiplex PCR, the TCRdb table keeps only in-frame clones and is missing some. The data contain 25,000 to 30,000 clones, approximately 89% of them seen just once; the ten biggest clones take up 4.2%. The source material was unsorted PBMCs, sampled 3.1 years after starting antiretroviral therapy. Source of these receptors: a man younger than 35 with HIV. Each CDR3 is given with its conserved first and last residue. D genes are given only for firm matches. Size is omitted from some rows. Given values are once, few, many or a class for expanded clones.

-,TRBV28,-,TRBJ2-7,CASSFPDRGDNEQYF,TGTGCCAGCAGTTTCCCCGATAGGGGTGACAACGAGCAGTACTTC
-,TRBV4-1,-,TRBJ2-3,CASSPIFEDTQYF,TGCGCCAGCAGCCCTATCTTCGAAGATACGCAGTATTTT
-,TRBV2,TRBD2,TRBJ2-5,CASMPSPSGDQETQYF,TGTGCCAGCATGCCCTCGCCTAGCGGGGACCAAGAGACCCAGTACTTC
-,TRBV6-1,-,TRBJ1-6,CASSEAGGGALHF,TGTGCCAGCAGTGAAGCCGGGGGAGGGGCCCTCCACTTT
-,TRBV19,TRBD1,TRBJ2-7,CASTLGTGTYEQYF,TGTGCCAGTACCTTGGGGACAGGAACCTACGAGCAGTACTTC
few,TRBV28,-,TRBJ1-1,CASSFPLRTANTEAFF,TGTGCCAGCAGTTTCCCCCTCAGGACAGCCAACACTGAAGCTTTCTTT
-,TRBV5-6,-,TRBJ2-7,CASSFSTQYEQYF,TGTGCCAGCAGCTTTTCTACACAATACGAGCAGTACTTC
once,TRBV11-1,-,TRBJ2-7,CASSPNEPEQYF,TGTGCCAGCAGCCCTAACGAGCCCGAGCAGTACTTC
-,TRBV5-1,-,TRBJ2-4,CASSSLSAGTGENIQYF,TGCGCCAGCAGCTCCCTAAGTGCGGGAACGGGGGAGAACATTCAGTACTTC
-,TRBV4-2,-,TRBJ2-7,CASSQVGRGTGSYEQYF,TGTGCCAGCAGCCAAGTGGGGCGGGGGACAGGTTCCTACGAGCAGTACTTC
-,TRBV27,-,TRBJ2-7,CASSPYTGYEQYF,TGTGCCAGCAGTCCATATACCGGCTACGAGCAGTACTTC
-,TRBV4-2,-,TRBJ2-1,CASSQEVRGEQFF,TGTGCCAGCAGCCAAGAAGTAAGGGGTGAGCAGTTCTTC
once,TRBV12-5,TRBD2,TRBJ2-1,CASGLAGLAGSYNEQFF,TGTGCTAGTGGTTTGGCAGGACTAGCGGGCTCCTACAATGAGCAGTTCTTC
-,TRBV5-8,TRBD1,TRBJ2-3,CASSLTSGTGNTQYF,TGTGCCAGCAGCTTAACCTCCGGGACAGGGAACACGCAGTATTTT
-,TRBV27,-,TRBJ2-1,CASSLSRYGYNEQFF,TGTGCCAGCAGTTTATCAAGGTACGGGTACAATGAGCAGTTCTTC
-,TRBV27,-,TRBJ2-2,CASSLLSDSNTGELFF,TGTGCCAGCAGTTTATTATCAGATTCGAACACCGGGGAGCTGTTTTTT
-,TRBV5-1,-,TRBJ1-4,CASSWGGGREKLFF,TGCGCCAGCAGCTGGGGCGGGGGGCGCGAAAAACTGTTTTTT
-,TRBV19,-,TRBJ2-7,CASSIWGSYEQYF,TGTGCCAGTAGTATATGGGGCTCCTACGAGCAGTACTTC
-,TRBV10-3,-,TRBJ2-1,CAISDGVEEQFF,TGTGCCATCAGTGATGGGGTTGAAGAGCAGTTCTTC
-,TRBV7-2,-,TRBJ1-6,CASSAGQTYNSPLHF,TGTGCCAGCAGCGCCGGACAGACCTATAATTCACCCCTCCACTTT
-,TRBV7-8,-,TRBJ1-2,CASSLKRWDTYGYTF,TGTGCCAGCAGCTTAAAACGGTGGGATACCTATGGCTACACCTTC
-,TRBV6-6,TRBD1,TRBJ2-7,CASRRDRERNEQYF,TGTGCCAGCAGACGGGACAGGGAAAGAAACGAGCAGTACTTC
-,TRBV13,-,TRBJ1-2,CASHLLGHQGGYTF,TGTGCCAGCCATCTCTTAGGCCACCAGGGTGGCTACACCTTC
-,TRBV5-1,-,TRBJ1-1,CASSIRQGQEAFF,TGCGCCAGCAGCATCCGTCAGGGACAAGAAGCTTTCTTT
once,TRBV28,-,TRBJ1-2,CASRLGRGRDDGYTF,TGTGCCAGCAGGCTAGGCCGGGGACGGGACGATGGCTACACCTTC
-,TRBV6-6,-,TRBJ1-1,CASSYAPEAFF,TGTGCCAGCAGTTACGCCCCCGAAGCTTTCTTT
-,TRBV9,TRBD1,TRBJ1-1,CASSGVTGLAEAFF,TGTGCCAGCAGCGGGGTGACAGGGCTGGCTGAAGCTTTCTTT
-,TRBV4-1,-,TRBJ2-7,CASSQGGGGIDYEQYF,TGCGCCAGCAGCCAAGGGGGAGGCGGGATCGACTACGAGCAGTACTTC
-,TRBV20-1,-,TRBJ2-1,CSARTVNEQFF,TGCAGTGCGCGGACGGTCAATGAGCAGTTCTTC
-,TRBV19,-,TRBJ2-7,CARAARATYEQYF,TGTGCCCGAGCCGCCAGGGCAACCTACGAGCAGTACTTC
-,TRBV4-3,-,TRBJ1-5,CASSQEVAGTSNQPQHF,TGCGCCAGCAGCCAAGAGGTTGCAGGGACAAGCAATCAGCCCCAGCATTTT
-,TRBV4-2,-,TRBJ2-1,CASSLFRGTVYNEQFF,TGTGCCAGCAGCCTCTTCAGAGGGACTGTTTACAATGAGCAGTTCTTC
-,TRBV5-6,-,TRBJ1-3,CASSLEGYGNTIYF,TGTGCCAGCAGCTTGGAGGGATACGGAAACACCATATATTTT
-,TRBV5-1,-,TRBJ2-2,CASSLEVALAIGELFF,TGCGCCAGCAGCTTGGAAGTGGCTCTAGCGATCGGGGAGCTGTTTTTT
-,TRBV2,TRBD1,TRBJ1-1,CATGTGELNTEAFF,TGTGCCACCGGGACAGGGGAATTGAACACTGAAGCTTTCTTT
-,TRBV23-1,-,TRBJ1-2,CASSIRVYGYTF,TGCGCCAGCAGTATTCGTGTTTATGGCTACACCTTC
-,TRBV7-9,TRBD1,TRBJ1-4,CASSSLPTGRAEKLFF,TGTGCCAGCAGCTCCCTCCCGACAGGGAGGGCTGAAAAACTGTTTTTT
-,TRBV6-5,-,TRBJ1-1,CASSGAERNTEAFF,TGTGCCAGCAGTGGGGCTGAAAGGAACACTGAAGCTTTCTTT
-,TRBV6-1,TRBD2,TRBJ2-1,CASSEGLAGINEQFF,TGTGCCAGCAGTGAAGGACTAGCGGGAATAAATGAGCAGTTCTTC
-,TRBV20-1,-,TRBJ1-1,CSASSPPRTFF,TGCAGTGCTAGTTCCCCCCCGAGGACTTTCTTT
few,TRBV12-5,-,TRBJ2-3,CASGLGHPTDTQYF,TGTGCTAGTGGCCTGGGACACCCCACAGATACGCAGTATTTT
once,TRBV7-9,-,TRBJ1-3,CASVGTAGNTIYF,TGTGCCAGCGTCGGGACCGCTGGAAACACCATATATTTT
once,TRBV11-2,TRBD2,TRBJ2-3,CASSPLAGQTDTQYF,TGTGCCAGCAGCCCACTAGCGGGGCAAACAGATACGCAGTATTTT
-,TRBV6-5,TRBD2,TRBJ2-7,CASSPTSGRSYEQYF,TGTGCCAGCAGTCCGACTAGCGGGAGATCCTACGAGCAGTACTTC
-,TRBV30,TRBD1,TRBJ2-1,CAWSAGQGARSYNEQFF,TGTGCCTGGAGTGCTGGACAGGGGGCCCGCTCCTACAATGAGCAGTTCTTC
-,TRBV11-3,TRBD2,TRBJ2-2,CASSALAGGMSGELFF,TGTGCCAGCAGCGCTCTAGCGGGGGGGATGTCCGGGGAGCTGTTTTTT
-,TRBV11-1,-,TRBJ2-7,CASSLVSGDNVEQYF,TGTGCCAGCAGCTTAGTGTCGGGGGATAACGTCGAGCAGTACTTC
-,TRBV7-2,-,TRBJ1-1,CASSLDMQAEAFF,TGTGCCAGCAGCTTAGATATGCAGGCCGAAGCTTTCTTT
once,TRBV29-1,-,TRBJ1-2,CSVGDGDYGYTF,TGCAGCGTTGGGGATGGGGACTATGGCTACACCTTC
-,TRBV14,-,TRBJ2-7,CASSQDLHPYEQYF,TGTGCCAGCAGCCAAGATCTACACCCCTACGAGCAGTACTTC
-,TRBV12-5,-,TRBJ1-1,CASVPGRAEAFF,TGTGCTAGTGTCCCGGGGCGCGCAGAAGCTTTCTTT
-,TRBV4-3,TRBD2,TRBJ2-7,CASSPAGGGYEQYF,TGCGCCAGCAGCCCAGCGGGGGGCGGCTACGAGCAGTACTTC
-,TRBV29-1,-,TRBJ2-7,CSVAVGHEQYF,TGCAGCGTTGCGGTGGGACACGAGCAGTACTTC
-,TRBV19,-,TRBJ2-3,CASSMRIPTDTQYF,TGTGCCAGTAGTATGCGAATCCCCACAGATACGCAGTATTTT
once,TRBV19,-,TRBJ2-7,CASSKRARLADEQYF,TGTGCCAGTAGTAAACGGGCTCGACTCGCTGACGAGCAGTACTTC
-,TRBV6-5,-,TRBJ1-3,CASSYPPLSSGNTIYF,TGTGCCAGCAGTTACCCCCCTTTAAGCTCTGGAAACACCATATATTTT